This is a list of T cell receptor beta chains from one sample in a study of Ad26.COV2.S vaccination and SARS-CoV-2 variants. Using immunoSEQ multiplex PCR, the repertoire was profiled, and TCRdb retains in-frame clones only, with some absent. The table has more than 300,000 clones, approximately 90% seen once; the top ten hold roughly 5%. The sequences come from peripheral blood, collected in a trial of Ad26.COV2.S vaccine versus placebo. Source of these receptors: a person aged 18-60 years who received the Ad26.COV2.S COVID-19 vaccine or a placebo. The CDR3 runs from the conserved cysteine through the conserved F or W. D genes are given only for firm matches. Expanded clones are given a class, and other clones once, few, many or no size at all.

>.|15|.|TRBJ2-1|TRBV29-1
TGCAGCGTGGGGGATCCTGACAGCGGTTACAATGAGCAGTTCTTC
CSVGDPDSGYNEQFF
>.|20|TRBD1|TRBJ1-6|TRBV28
TGTGCCAGCAGTTCTCCGACAACCGGGACAGGGCGAACCCCGAATTCACCCCTCCACTTT
CASSSPTTGTGRTPNSPLHF
>.|15|.|TRBJ1-1|TRBV19
TGTGCCACCCAGGCCCGATGGACAGAGAACACTGAAGCTTTCTTT
CATQARWTENTEAFF
>.|15|TRBD1|TRBJ2-5|TRBV11-2
TGTGCCAGCAGCTTCGGCACAGGGGGCCCCGAGACCCAGTACTTC
CASSFGTGGPETQYF
>.|15|.|TRBJ2-1|TRBV19
TGTGCCAGTAGTATAAGAGGGCGGCAGGGGAACGGGCAGTTCTTC
CASSIRGRQGNGQFF
>few|16|TRBD1|TRBJ2-3|TRBV5-1
TGCGCCAGCAGCCTACTTAACAGGGGAGCCACAGATACGCAGTATTTT
CASSLLNRGATDTQYF
>.|14|.|TRBJ1-2|TRBV6-6
TGTGCCAGCAGTTACCAGGAGGGCCTCTATGGCTACACCTTC
CASSYQEGLYGYTF
>.|16|.|TRBJ2-1|TRBV28
TGTGCCAGCAGTTCCTTCGGGAGCCCCCTCTACAATGAGCAGTTCTTC
CASSSFGSPLYNEQFF
>.|13|.|TRBJ2-5|TRBV7-8
TGTGCCAGCAGCCTTGGACCTCAAGAGACCCAGTACTTC
CASSLGPQETQYF
>.|16|TRBD2|TRBJ2-7|TRBV3-1/TRBV3-2
TGTGCCAGCAGCCAAGTACAGATAGCGGGAGGCTACGAGCAGTACTTC
CASSQVQIAGGYEQYF
>.|18|.|TRBJ2-3|TRBV7-8
TGTGCCAGCAGCTTATCAAGGATTCGGGACTCGAGCACAGATACGCAGTATTTT
CASSLSRIRDSSTDTQYF
>few|14|.|TRBJ1-1|TRBV3-1/TRBV3-2
TGTGCCAGCAGCCAAGTAGGCGTATACACTGAAGCTTTCTTT
CASSQVGVYTEAFF
>.|14|.|TRBJ2-7|TRBV4-1
TGCGCCAGCAGCCTTGACAGGAGCTCCTACGAGCAGTACTTC
CASSLDRSSYEQYF
>many|19|TRBD1|TRBJ2-1|TRBV28
TGTGCCAGCAGTGGACCTAGGACAGGGGGCTTCAGCTCCTACAATGAGCAGTTCTTC
CASSGPRTGGFSSYNEQFF
>once|14|.|TRBJ2-5|TRBV18
TGTGCCAGCTCACCACCGTCAGGGGAAGAGACCCAGTACTTC
CASSPPSGEETQYF
>once|17|TRBD1|TRBJ1-1|TRBV14
TGTGCCAGCAGCCAAGATCTTGGGACAGGGGTATTCACTGAAGCTTTCTTT
CASSQDLGTGVFTEAFF
>.|15|.|TRBJ2-1|TRBV29-1
TGCAGCGTGGCCGGGACAAACATCTCCTACAATGAGCAGTTCTTC
CSVAGTNISYNEQFF